The clone carrying this TCR beta chain was observed a handful of times. Its target is not known. V was trimmed by 7 bases and J by 0 bases, leaving 13 bases between them. Per germline, CDR1 MDHEN and CDR2 SYDVKM. The CDR3 contains 16 residues. The data were taken from a study of T-cell reconstitution after alpha-beta-depleted transplantation in children. Study results and limitations: Certain patients had high TCRbeta diversity at day 60, and it came from recipient T cells and thymic progenitors that survived. A year had passed since transplant, and T-cell counts and diversity by then came mostly from newly produced T cells. Several hundred graft clones that had expanded were reportedly the source of alpha-beta T cells about two months after transplant.

Preparation of the TCRbeta library used unique molecular identifiers. TCRdb called the PCR reads again in MiXCR, with one record for every CDR3 protein. The sample contains 300,000 to 350,000 distinct CDR3 sequences, 15% to 20% of which appear only once. This chain connects TRBV28 to TRBJ2-6, with D unclear. The sequenced sample was PBMCs, mostly from graft donor cells, obtained 360 days after TCRalphabeta/CD19-depleted stem cell transplant. This receptor was identified in a male patient aged 2-9 years who had a stem cell transplant for acute lymphoblastic leukemia, so the T cells may come from the graft donor. The CDR3 DNA follows: TGTGCCAGCAAACCAGTCAGGTTCTCTGGGGCCAACGTCCTGACTTTC. It is translated as CASKPVRFSGANVLTF.